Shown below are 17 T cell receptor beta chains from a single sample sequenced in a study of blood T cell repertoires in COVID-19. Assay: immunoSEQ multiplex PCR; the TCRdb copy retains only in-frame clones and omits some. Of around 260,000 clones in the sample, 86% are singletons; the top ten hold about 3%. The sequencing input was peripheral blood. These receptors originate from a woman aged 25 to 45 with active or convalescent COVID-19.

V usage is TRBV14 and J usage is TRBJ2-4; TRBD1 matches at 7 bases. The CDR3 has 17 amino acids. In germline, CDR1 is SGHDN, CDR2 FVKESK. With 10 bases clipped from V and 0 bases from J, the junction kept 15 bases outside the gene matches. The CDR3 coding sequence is TGTGCCACCCCTCGACAGGGCGGGCCCGTAGCCAAAAACATTCAGTACTTC. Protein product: CATPRQGGPVAKNIQYF. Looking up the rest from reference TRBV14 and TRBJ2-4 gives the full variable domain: EAGVTQFPSHSVIEKGQTVTLRCDPISGHDNLYWYRRVMGKEIKFLLHFVKESKQDESGMPNNRFLAERTGGTYSTLKVQPAELEDSGVYFCATPRQGGPVAKNIQYFGAGTRLSVL.

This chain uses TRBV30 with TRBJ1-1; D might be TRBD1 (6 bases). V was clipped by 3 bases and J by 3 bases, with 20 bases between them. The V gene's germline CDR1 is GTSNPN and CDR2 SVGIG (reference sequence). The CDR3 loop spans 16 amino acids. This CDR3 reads CAWSAQGESQDTEAFF. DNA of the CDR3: TGTGCCTGGAGCGCACAGGGTGAATCCCAGGACACTGAAGCTTTCTTT. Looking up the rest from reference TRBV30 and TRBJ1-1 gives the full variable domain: SQTIHQWPATLVQPVGSPLSLECTVEGTSNPNLYWYRQAAGRGLQLLFYSVGIGQISSEVPQNLSASRPQDRQFILSSKKLLLSDSGFYLCAWSAQGESQDTEAFFGQGTRLTVV.

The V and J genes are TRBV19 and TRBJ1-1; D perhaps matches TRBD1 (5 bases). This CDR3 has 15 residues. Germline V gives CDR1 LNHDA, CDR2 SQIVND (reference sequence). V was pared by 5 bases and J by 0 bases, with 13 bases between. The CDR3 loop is CASSLQWGLNTEAFF. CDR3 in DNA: TGTGCCAGTAGTCTTCAGTGGGGCTTGAACACTGAAGCTTTCTTT.

The CDR3 sequence is CAWSVAGPNYGYTF. The CDR3 region has the DNA TGTGCCTGGAGTGTAGCAGGCCCTAACTATGGCTACACCTTC. V and J are TRBV30 and TRBJ1-2; no clear D. The length of the CDR3 is 14 residues. CDR1 is GTSNPN and CDR2 is SVGIG in the germline V gene (reference sequence). Trimming removed 0 bases from V and 0 bases from J, with 8 bases in between.

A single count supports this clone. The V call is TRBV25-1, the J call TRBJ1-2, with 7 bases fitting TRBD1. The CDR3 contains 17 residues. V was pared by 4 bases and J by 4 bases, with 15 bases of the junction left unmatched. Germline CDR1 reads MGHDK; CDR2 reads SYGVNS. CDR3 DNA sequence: TGTGCCAGCAGTGGCCCGAGGGGGCAGCAAGATTTCTATGGCTACACCTTC. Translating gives CASSGPRGQQDFYGYTF.

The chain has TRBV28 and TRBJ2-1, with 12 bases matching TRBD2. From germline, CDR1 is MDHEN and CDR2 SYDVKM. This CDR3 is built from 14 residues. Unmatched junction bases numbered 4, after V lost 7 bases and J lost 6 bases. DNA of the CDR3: TGTGCCAGCACCTCTAGCGGGGGGGTCAATGAGCAGTTCTTC. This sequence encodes CASTSSGGVNEQFF. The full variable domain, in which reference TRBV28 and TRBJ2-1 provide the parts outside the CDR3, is DVKVTQSSRYLVKRTGEKVFLECVQDMDHENMFWYRQDPGLGLRLIYFSYDVKMKEKGDIPEGYSVSREKKERFSLILESASTNQTSMYLCASTSSGGVNEQFFGPGTRLTVL.

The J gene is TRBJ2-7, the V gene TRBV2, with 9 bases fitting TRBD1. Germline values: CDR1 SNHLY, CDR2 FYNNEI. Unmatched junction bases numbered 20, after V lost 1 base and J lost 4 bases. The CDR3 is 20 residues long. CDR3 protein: CASSEVFGDRVMSARYEQYF. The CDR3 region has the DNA TGTGCCAGCAGTGAAGTCTTCGGGGACAGGGTCATGTCTGCCAGGTACGAGCAGTACTTC.

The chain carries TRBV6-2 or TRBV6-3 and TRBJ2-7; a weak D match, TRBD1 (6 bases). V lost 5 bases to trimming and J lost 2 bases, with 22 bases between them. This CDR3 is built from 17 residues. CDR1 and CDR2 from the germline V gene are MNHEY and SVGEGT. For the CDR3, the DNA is TGTGCCAGCAGTCGCTCAGGGGACAACCTACTCCCCTACGAGCAGTACTTC. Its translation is CASSRSGDNLLPYEQYF.

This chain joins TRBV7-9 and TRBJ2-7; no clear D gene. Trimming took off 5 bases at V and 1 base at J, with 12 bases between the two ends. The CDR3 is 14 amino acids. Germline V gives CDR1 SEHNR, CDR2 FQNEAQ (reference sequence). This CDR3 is CASSLKTESYEQYF. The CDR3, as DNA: TGTGCCAGCAGCCTTAAAACAGAATCCTACGAGCAGTACTTC. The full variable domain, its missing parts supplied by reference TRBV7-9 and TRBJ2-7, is DTGVSQNPRHKITKRGQNVTFRCDPISEHNRLYWYRQTLGQGPEFLTYFQNEAQLEKSRLLSDRFSAERPKGSFSTLEIQRTEQGDSAMYLCASSLKTESYEQYFGPGTRLTVT.

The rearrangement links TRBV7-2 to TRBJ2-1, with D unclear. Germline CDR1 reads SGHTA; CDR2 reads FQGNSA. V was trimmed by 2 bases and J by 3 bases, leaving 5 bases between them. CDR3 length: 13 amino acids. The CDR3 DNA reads TGTGCCAGCAGCTTACCACACTACAATGAGCAGTTCTTC. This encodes CASSLPHYNEQFF.

CDR3 residues: CASSLPRRGAYNEQFF. The CDR3 DNA reads TGTGCCAGCAGTTTACCCCGACGGGGAGCCTACAATGAGCAGTTCTTC. The J gene is TRBJ2-1, the V gene TRBV27; the D gene is possibly TRBD2 (5 bases). Trimming removed 2 bases at V and 2 bases at J, with 13 bases between. The CDR3 contains 16 residues. The V gene's germline CDR1 is MNHEY and CDR2 SMNVEV (reference sequence).

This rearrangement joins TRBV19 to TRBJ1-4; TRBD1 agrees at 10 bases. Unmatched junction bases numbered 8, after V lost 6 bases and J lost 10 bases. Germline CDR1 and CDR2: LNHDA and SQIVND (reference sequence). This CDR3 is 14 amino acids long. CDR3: CASRGQGFLGKLFF. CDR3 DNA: TGTGCCAGTAGGGGACAGGGGTTTTTAGGAAAACTGTTTTTT.

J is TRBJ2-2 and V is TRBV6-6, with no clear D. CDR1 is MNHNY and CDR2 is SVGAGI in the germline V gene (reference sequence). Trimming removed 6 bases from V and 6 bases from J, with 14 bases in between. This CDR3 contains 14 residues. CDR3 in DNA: TGTGCCAGCAGCCCGAACTCTCCGGCCGGGGAGCTGTTTTTT. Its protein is CASSPNSPAGELFF.

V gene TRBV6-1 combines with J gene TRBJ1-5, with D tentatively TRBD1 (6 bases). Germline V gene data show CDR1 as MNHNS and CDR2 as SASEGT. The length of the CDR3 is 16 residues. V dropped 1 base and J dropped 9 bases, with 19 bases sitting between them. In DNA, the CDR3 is TGTGCCAGCAGTGAAGGGGGGCATGGATCCCCCAGGCCCCAGCATTTT. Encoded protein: CASSEGGHGSPRPQHF.

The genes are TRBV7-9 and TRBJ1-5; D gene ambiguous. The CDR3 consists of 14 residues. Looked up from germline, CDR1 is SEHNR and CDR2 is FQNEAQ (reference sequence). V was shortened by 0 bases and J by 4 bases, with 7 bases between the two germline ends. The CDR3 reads CASSLASGNQPQHF. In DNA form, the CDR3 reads TGTGCCAGCAGCTTAGCGTCGGGTAATCAGCCCCAGCATTTT. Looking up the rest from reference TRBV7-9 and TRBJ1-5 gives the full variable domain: DTGVSQNPRHKITKRGQNVTFRCDPISEHNRLYWYRQTLGQGPEFLTYFQNEAQLEKSRLLSDRFSAERPKGSFSTLEIQRTEQGDSAMYLCASSLASGNQPQHFGDGTRLSIL.

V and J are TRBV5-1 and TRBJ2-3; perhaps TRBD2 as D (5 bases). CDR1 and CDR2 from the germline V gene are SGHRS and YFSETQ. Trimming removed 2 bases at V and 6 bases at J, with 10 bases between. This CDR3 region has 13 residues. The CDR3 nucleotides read TGCGCCAGCAGCTTCCCCGGGGAGGATACGCAGTATTTT. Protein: CASSFPGEDTQYF.

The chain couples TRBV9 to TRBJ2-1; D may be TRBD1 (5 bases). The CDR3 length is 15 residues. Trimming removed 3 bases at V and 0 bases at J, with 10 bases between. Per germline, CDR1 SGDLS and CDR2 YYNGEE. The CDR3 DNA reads TGTGCCAGCAGCGAATCAGGGAACTCCTACAATGAGCAGTTCTTC. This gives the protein CASSESGNSYNEQFF.